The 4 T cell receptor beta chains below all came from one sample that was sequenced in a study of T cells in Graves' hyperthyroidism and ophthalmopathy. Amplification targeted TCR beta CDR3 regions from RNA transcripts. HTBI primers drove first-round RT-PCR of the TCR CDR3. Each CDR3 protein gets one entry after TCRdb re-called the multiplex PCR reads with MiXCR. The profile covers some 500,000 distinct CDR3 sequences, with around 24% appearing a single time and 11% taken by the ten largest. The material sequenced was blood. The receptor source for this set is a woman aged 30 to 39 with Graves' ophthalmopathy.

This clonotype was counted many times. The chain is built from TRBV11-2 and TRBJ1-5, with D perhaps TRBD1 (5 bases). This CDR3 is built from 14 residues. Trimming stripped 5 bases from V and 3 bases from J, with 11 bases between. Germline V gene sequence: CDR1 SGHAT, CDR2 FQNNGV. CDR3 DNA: TGTGCCAGCAGCCTCACAGGCACCAATCAGCCCCAGCATTTT. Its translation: CASSLTGTNQPQHF.

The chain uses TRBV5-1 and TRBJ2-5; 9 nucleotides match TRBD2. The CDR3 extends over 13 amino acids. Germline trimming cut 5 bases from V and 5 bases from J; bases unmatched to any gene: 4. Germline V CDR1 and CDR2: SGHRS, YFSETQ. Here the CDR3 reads CASRSSGSETQYF. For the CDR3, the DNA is TGCGCCAGCAGAAGTAGCGGGAGTGAGACCCAGTACTTC.

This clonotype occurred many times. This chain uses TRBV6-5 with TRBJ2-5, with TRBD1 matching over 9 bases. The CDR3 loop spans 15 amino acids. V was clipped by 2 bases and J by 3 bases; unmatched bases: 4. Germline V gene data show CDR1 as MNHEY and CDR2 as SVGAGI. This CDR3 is CASSYDRGGEETQYF. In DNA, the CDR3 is TGTGCCAGCAGTTACGACAGGGGGGGTGAAGAGACCCAGTACTTC.

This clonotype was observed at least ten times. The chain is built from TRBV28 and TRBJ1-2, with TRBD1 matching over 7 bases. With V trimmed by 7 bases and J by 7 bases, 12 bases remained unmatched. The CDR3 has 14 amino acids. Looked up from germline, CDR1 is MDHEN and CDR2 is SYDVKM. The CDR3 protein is CASIPLIGGFGYTF. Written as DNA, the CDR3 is TGTGCCAGCATTCCTCTTATAGGGGGCTTTGGCTACACCTTC.